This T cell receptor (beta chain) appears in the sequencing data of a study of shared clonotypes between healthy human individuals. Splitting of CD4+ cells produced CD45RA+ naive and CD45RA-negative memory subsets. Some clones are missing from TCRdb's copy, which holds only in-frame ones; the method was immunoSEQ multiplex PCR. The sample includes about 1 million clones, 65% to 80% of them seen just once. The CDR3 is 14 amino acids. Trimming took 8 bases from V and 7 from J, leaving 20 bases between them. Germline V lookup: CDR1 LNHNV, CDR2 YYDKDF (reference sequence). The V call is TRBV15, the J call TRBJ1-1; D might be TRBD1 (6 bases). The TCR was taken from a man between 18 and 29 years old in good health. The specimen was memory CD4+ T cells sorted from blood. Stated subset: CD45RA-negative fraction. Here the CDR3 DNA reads TGTGCCACCGCAACCGGGACACAAAGCCTTGAAGCTTTCTTT. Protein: CATATGTQSLEAFF. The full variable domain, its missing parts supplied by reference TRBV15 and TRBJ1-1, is DAMVIQNPRYQVTQFGKPVTLSCSQTLNHNVMYWYQQKSSQAPKLLFHYYDKDFNNEADTPDNFQSRRPNTSFCFLDIRSPGLGDTAMYLCATATGTQSLEAFFGQGTRLTVV.